One sample yielded the 23 T cell receptor beta chains listed below, sequenced in a study of lung T cells in sarcoidosis with Löfgren's syndrome. TCRdb re-derived calls from the reads in MiXCR, one entry per CDR3 protein. The sample contains fewer than 80,000 distinct CDR3 sequences, about 20% of which appear only once. Sequencing was performed on CD4+ T cells from PBMCs. The receptors here all came from a human donor with sarcoidosis (Löfgren's syndrome or another form), or a control subject (not recorded which).

This clonotype was seen ten or more times. The chain couples TRBV6-6 to TRBJ2-3; D is ambiguous. Germline CDR1 reads MNHNY; CDR2 reads SVGAGI (reference sequence). The CDR3 length is 17 residues. V shed 0 bases and J shed 4 bases, with 17 bases lying between them. This CDR3 reads CASSYSIPQTRPDTQYF. The CDR3, as DNA: TGTGCCAGCAGTTACTCGATCCCACAAACAAGACCAGATACGCAGTATTTT.

This clonotype was detected only a few times. V gene TRBV3-1 combines with J gene TRBJ2-1, with D hard to call. The CDR3 loop spans 12 amino acids. Trimming stripped 2 bases from V and 4 bases from J, with 3 bases between. CDR1 and CDR2 (germline): LGHDT, YNNKEL (reference sequence). As DNA, the CDR3 is TGTGCCAGCAGCCAACTATACAATGAGCAGTTCTTC. Residues: CASSQLYNEQFF.

A note on this clonotype: This sequence may be a read error, since a much larger clone differs from it by one base. The genes are TRBV7-2 and TRBJ2-3; 11 bases line up with TRBD2. The V gene's germline CDR1 is SGHTA and CDR2 FQGNSA. There are 16 residues in the CDR3. V was clipped by 2 bases and J by 4 bases; unmatched bases: 5. The CDR3 spells CTSSLPTSGNPDTQYF. The CDR3 coding sequence is TGTACCAGCAGCTTACCGACTAGCGGGAACCCAGATACGCAGTATTTT. Variable domain in full (rest from reference TRBV7-2 and TRBJ2-3): GAGVSQSPSNKVTEKGKDVELRCDPISGHTALYWYRQSLGQGLEFLIYFQGNSAPDKSGLPSDRFSAERTGGSVSTLTIQRTQQEDSAVYLCTSSLPTSGNPDTQYFGPGTRLTVL.

This clonotype showed up just once. It may be a read error: a sequence one base away is much more abundant. CDR3 sequence: CASSFRGHGANVLTF. The CDR3 DNA follows: TGTGCCAGCAGTTTCAGGGGGCATGGGGCCAACGTCCTGACTTTC. The chain employs TRBV28 and TRBJ2-6; 8 bases are shared with TRBD1. The CDR3 contains 15 residues. After removal of 3 bases from V and 3 bases from J, the junction contained 1 base not matched to a gene. Germline CDR1 MDHEN, CDR2 SYDVKM.

At least ten counts were recorded for this clonotype. This chain links TRBV4-1 with TRBJ2-5; D not resolved. This CDR3 region has 12 residues. With 1 base removed from V and 5 bases from J, the gap between germline ends came to 5 bases. The V gene's germline CDR1 is MGHRA and CDR2 YSYEKL. The CDR3 loop is CASSQVLETQYF. The CDR3 bases are TGCGCCAGCAGCCAAGTCTTGGAGACCCAGTACTTC.

This clonotype has ten or more counts. This chain connects TRBV20-1 to TRBJ2-5; D tentatively fits TRBD1 or TRBD2 (6 bases each). Germline assignment: CDR1 DFQATT and CDR2 SNEGSKA (reference sequence). This CDR3 has 14 amino acids. With 4 bases removed from V and 5 bases from J, the gap between germline ends came to 17 bases. CDR3 DNA sequence: TGCAGTGCTACTAGAGTAGGGGGGCAGGAGACCCAGTACTTC. It yields the protein CSATRVGGQETQYF.

This clonotype was observed at least ten times. V is TRBV20-1 and J is TRBJ2-3; possibly TRBD1 for D (6 bases). This CDR3 is 15 amino acids long. The germline CDR1 and CDR2 sequences are DFQATT and SNEGSKA (reference sequence). Between the trimmed V and J ends, which lost 5 bases and 4 bases, there was a span of 19 bases. CDR3 loop: CSAYLLQGRADTQYF. CDR3 nucleotide sequence: TGCAGTGCTTATCTTCTCCAGGGGCGCGCAGATACGCAGTATTTT.

This clonotype was seen a few times. The chain uses TRBV4-1 and TRBJ1-2; 7 bases are shared with TRBD1. This CDR3 comprises 13 residues. V lost 1 base and J lost 8; bases outside the gene matches: 4. Germline V lookup: CDR1 MGHRA, CDR2 YSYEKL. CDR3 sequence: CASSQVDRVGYTF. CDR3 DNA: TGCGCCAGCAGCCAAGTCGACAGGGTCGGCTACACCTTC.

On this clonotype itself: A much bigger clone sits one base away, suggesting this may be a read error. V gene TRBV7-2 combines with J gene TRBJ1-6, with D unclear. The CDR3 runs 15 residues. Trimming pared 5 bases from V and 2 bases from J, leaving 10 bases between. Germline assignment: CDR1 SGHTA and CDR2 FQGNSA. The CDR3 DNA sequence: TGTGCCAGCAGCGCAGGAAGCACCTATAATTCACCCCTCCACTTT. This codes for CASSAGSTYNSPLHF.

This clonotype was recorded only once. Its ends do not fully match the called genes, so a read error is possible. The genes are TRBV3-1 and TRBJ2-3; D perhaps matches TRBD1 (5 bases). The CDR3 has 12 residues. CDR1 is LGHDT, CDR2 YNNKEL, per germline (reference sequence). CDR3 coding DNA: TGTGCCAGCAGCCAAAATACAGGTACGCAGTATTTT. Protein: CASSQNTGTQYF.

The chain links TRBV12-3 or TRBV12-4 to TRBJ2-3; D uncertain. CDR3 length: 13 residues. V was clipped by 3 bases and J by 2 bases, with 6 bases between them. In nucleotides, the CDR3 is TGTGCCAGCAGTTTTCTATACACAGATACGCAGTATTTT. Translating gives CASSFLYTDTQYF.

The rearrangement uses TRBV11-2 and TRBJ2-3; 8 nucleotides align to TRBD2. The CDR3 length is 17 residues. V shed 3 bases, J shed 7 bases, and the junction held 15 bases outside the gene matches. In germline, CDR1 is SGHAT, CDR2 FQNNGV. DNA for the CDR3: TGTGCCAGCAGCTTTCCCCTACTAGCGGCCGCCGTGAATACGCAGTATTTT. Its translation: CASSFPLLAAAVNTQYF. The whole variable domain, filled in from reference TRBV11-2 and TRBJ2-3, reads EAGVAQSPRYKIIEKRQSVAFWCNPISGHATLYWYQQILGQGPKLLIQFQNNGVVDDSQLPKDRFSAERLKGVDSTLKIQPAKLEDSAVYLCASSFPLLAAAVNTQYFGPGTRLTVL.

This clonotype was counted only a few times. The rearrangement uses TRBV29-1 and TRBJ2-1, with 8 nucleotides matching TRBD1. The CDR3 sequence is 11 residues long. In germline, CDR1 is SQVTM, CDR2 ANQGSEA. Losses at the gene ends were 4 bases for V and 7 bases for J; bases not matched to a gene: 0. CDR3 nucleotide sequence: TGCAGCGTTGGGACAGGGAATGAGCAGTTCTTC. Encoded protein: CSVGTGNEQFF.

Ten or more counts support this clonotype. The chain joins TRBV12-3 or TRBV12-4 to TRBJ1-2; D gene unclear. V gave up 3 bases and J gave up 4 bases, with 9 bases separating them. The CDR3 spans 13 residues. The chain's CDR3 is CASSFSGSYGYTF. The CDR3 coding sequence is TGTGCCAGCAGTTTTTCGGGATCCTATGGCTACACCTTC.

This clonotype was observed many times. The chain is built from TRBV6-1 and TRBJ1-5; TRBD1 might be the D (5 bases). CDR3 length: 13 amino acids. The germline CDR1 and CDR2 sequences are MNHNS and SASEGT. Between the trimmed V and J ends, which lost 5 bases and 4 bases, there was a span of 9 bases. DNA for the CDR3: TGTGCCAGCAGTTTACAGGAAAATCAGCCCCAGCATTTT. Translated: CASSLQENQPQHF.

The chain has TRBV7-9 and TRBJ1-2; D is uncertain. The ends were cut back, 0 bases at V and 5 bases at J, with 10 bases in the middle. Per the germline V gene, CDR1 is SEHNR and CDR2 is FQNEAQ (reference sequence). CDR3 length: 14 amino acids. CDR3 amino acids: CASSLARGPYGYTF. CDR3 coding DNA: TGTGCCAGCAGCTTAGCTCGGGGTCCTTATGGCTACACCTTC.

This clonotype was observed many times. V and J are TRBV28 and TRBJ1-1, with 8 bases matching TRBD1. J gave up 4 bases and V 4 bases, and 8 bases lay outside the gene matches. CDR3 length: 15 amino acids. Germline V lookup: CDR1 MDHEN, CDR2 SYDVKM. Here the CDR3 reads CASSSPQTGVTEAFF. The CDR3, as DNA: TGTGCCAGCAGTTCCCCCCAGACAGGGGTCACTGAAGCTTTCTTT.

This clonotype came up many times. CDR3 amino acids: CASREHSLDTDTQYF. CDR3 bases: TGTGCCAGCAGGGAACATAGCCTTGATACAGATACGCAGTATTTT. This chain links TRBV6-1 with TRBJ2-3; D ambiguous. Per the germline V gene, CDR1 is MNHNS and CDR2 is SASEGT. With 6 bases removed from V and 3 bases from J, the gap between germline ends came to 16 bases. The CDR3 is 15 residues long.

This clonotype came up a few times. The chain carries TRBV7-3 and TRBJ2-1; 10 bases match TRBD2. V shed 5 bases and J 6 bases; nucleotides not matched to a gene: 7. In germline, CDR1 is SGHTA, CDR2 FQGTGA. This CDR3 is built from 15 residues. The CDR3 DNA follows: TGTGCCAGCAGCCTGCTAGCGGGAGTGGGCAATGAGCAGTTCTTC. Translated, it gives CASSLLAGVGNEQFF.

This clonotype was seen at least ten times. Here the CDR3 reads CASRLPGGEQPQHF. CDR3 nucleotide sequence: TGTGCCAGCAGACTTCCAGGGGGTGAGCAGCCCCAGCATTTT. V usage is TRBV6-1 and J usage is TRBJ1-5; 7 bases fit TRBD1. This CDR3 is built from 14 residues. Germline-derived CDR1 and CDR2 are MNHNS and SASEGT. J was trimmed by 7 bases and V by 6 bases; bases with no gene match: 9.

At least ten counts were recorded for this clonotype. The chain joins TRBV20-1 to TRBJ1-4, with TRBD1 matching over 12 bases. V dropped 6 bases and J dropped 6; count of bases not matched to a gene: 8. The CDR3 is 15 residues long. Germline V lookup: CDR1 DFQATT, CDR2 SNEGSKA (reference sequence). CDR3: CSAYHRDRGHEKLFF. Written as DNA, the CDR3 is TGCAGTGCCTACCACCGGGACAGGGGGCATGAAAAACTGTTTTTT.

The V and J genes are TRBV19 and TRBJ2-7; D remains unclear. Germline assignment: CDR1 LNHDA and CDR2 SQIVND (reference sequence). There are 14 residues in the CDR3. Trimming stripped 5 bases from V and 0 bases from J, with 11 bases between. CDR3 in DNA: TGTGCCAGTAGTTCCCGGACGGTCTCCTACGAGCAGTACTTC. Protein product: CASSSRTVSYEQYF.

Ten or more counts support this clonotype. This chain joins TRBV6-6 and TRBJ2-3; TRBD2 matches at 9 bases. CDR1 MNHNY and CDR2 SVGAGI come from the germline V gene (reference sequence). Trimming took 0 bases from V and 2 from J; bases not matched to a gene: 3. The CDR3 loop spans 16 amino acids. Here the CDR3 DNA reads TGTGCCAGCAGTTACTCAGCGGGGGGATCCACAGATACGCAGTATTTT. It translates to CASSYSAGGSTDTQYF.